Listed here are 26 T cell receptor beta chains from one sample, sequenced in a study of blood T cell repertoires in COVID-19. The assay was immunoSEQ multiplex PCR, and TCRdb's table has in-frame clones only and misses some. Of about 90,000 clones listed, approximately 91% are singletons. Sequencing was done on a sample of peripheral blood. These receptors were taken from a human donor with active COVID-19. The donor label of this sample is uncertain.

The chain recombines TRBV6-2 or TRBV6-3 with TRBJ1-5, with a tentative D call TRBD1 (6 bases). In germline, CDR1 is MNHEY, CDR2 SVGEGT. This CDR3 has 15 amino acids. Trimming pared 0 bases from V and 3 bases from J, leaving 9 bases between. The CDR3 coding sequence is TGTGCCAGCAGTTACTCGGACAGAGCCAATCAGCCCCAGCATTTT. As protein: CASSYSDRANQPQHF.

The chain uses TRBV12-5 and TRBJ1-1, with a weak D call TRBD1 (6 bases). Germline V gene lookup returns CDR1 LGHNT and CDR2 FRNRAP. Trimming pared 1 base from V and 10 bases from J, leaving 13 bases between. This CDR3 region has 13 residues. The DNA of the CDR3 is TGTGCTAGTGGTTTGGCAGGGGATGGGGTAGCTTTCTTT. Translation: CASGLAGDGVAFF. Variable domain in full (rest from reference TRBV12-5 and TRBJ1-1): DARVTQTPRHKVTEMGQEVTMRCQPILGHNTVFWYRQTMMQGLELLAYFRNRAPLDDSGMPKDRFSAEMPDATLATLKIQPSEPRDSAVYFCASGLAGDGVAFFGQGTRLTVV.

The chain combines TRBV4-2 with TRBJ1-4; D perhaps matches TRBD1 (6 bases). CDR1 and CDR2 from the germline V gene are LGHNA and YNFKEQ. V was clipped by 3 bases and J by 5 bases, with 13 bases between them. The CDR3 extends over 15 amino acids. The CDR3 coding sequence is TGTGCCAGCAGCCAGAATACAGGGTGGAATGAAAAACTGTTTTTT. Residues: CASSQNTGWNEKLFF.

This chain joins TRBV12-3 or TRBV12-4 and TRBJ1-1, with 7 positions matching TRBD1. V trimming: 5 bases; J trimming: 4 bases; junction bases outside the gene matches: 4. This CDR3 is 13 amino acids long. DNA of the CDR3: TGTGCCAGCAGTCCGGACAGGCGCACTGAAGCTTTCTTT. This encodes CASSPDRRTEAFF.

The chain links TRBV24-1 to TRBJ2-3; the match to TRBD1 covers 12 bases. V lost 2 bases and J lost 5; bases outside the gene matches: 4. This CDR3 comprises 16 residues. Germline-derived CDR1 and CDR2 are KGHDR and SFDVKD. CDR3 DNA sequence: TGTGCCACCAGTGATTCGGGACAGGGGGCAAGAGATACGCAGTATTTT. This gives the protein CATSDSGQGARDTQYF.

The V gene is TRBV7-2, the J gene TRBJ1-5; D is uncertain. Trimming took off 1 base at V and 4 bases at J, with 14 bases between the two ends. The CDR3 totals 16 residues. CDR1 and CDR2 from the germline V gene are SGHTA and FQGNSA. CDR3 region: CASSLERGRINQPQHF. In DNA form, the CDR3 reads TGTGCCAGCAGCTTAGAGCGGGGTCGGATAAATCAGCCCCAGCATTTT.

This chain joins TRBV19 and TRBJ2-2; 8 positions agree with TRBD2. J gave up 0 bases and V 2 bases, and 2 bases lay outside the gene matches. The germline gives CDR1 LNHDA, CDR2 SQIVND (reference sequence). The CDR3 has 16 amino acids. The CDR3 region is CASSISGGSNTGELFF. In DNA form, the CDR3 reads TGTGCCAGTAGTATAAGCGGGGGATCGAACACCGGGGAGCTGTTTTTT.

V gene TRBV5-8 combines with J gene TRBJ2-1; 13 bases line up with TRBD2. The trim removed 3 bases at V and 8 bases at J, leaving 17 bases unmatched. This CDR3 has 19 amino acids. CDR1 is SGHTS and CDR2 is YDEGEE in the germline V gene. The CDR3 loop reads CASSSPPLAGGPISDEQFF. The CDR3 bases are TGTGCCAGCAGCTCACCACCACTAGCGGGGGGGCCGATTAGTGATGAGCAGTTCTTC. Full variable domain (rest looked up from reference TRBV5-8 and TRBJ2-1): EAGVTQSPTHLIKTRGQQATLRCSPISGHTSVYWYQQALGLGLQFLLWYDEGEERNRGNFPPRFSGRQFPNYSSELNVNALELEDSALYLCASSSPPLAGGPISDEQFFGPGTRLTVL.

This chain links TRBV6-6 with TRBJ1-3; D gene ambiguous. CDR1 is MNHNY, CDR2 SVGAGI, per germline (reference sequence). V lost 8 bases to trimming and J lost 0 bases, with 5 bases between them. The CDR3 length is 12 residues. The CDR3 DNA reads as TGTGCCAGCGGTAGCTCTGGAAACACCATATATTTT. Its translation is CASGSSGNTIYF.

The J gene is TRBJ1-1, the V gene TRBV6-6; the match to TRBD1 covers 7 bases. Germline values: CDR1 MNHNY, CDR2 SVGAGI (reference sequence). The CDR3 loop spans 13 amino acids. V was clipped by 4 bases and J by 6 bases; unmatched bases: 5. The chain's CDR3 is CASSSTGHPEAFF. CDR3 nucleotide sequence: TGTGCCAGCAGTTCGACAGGGCACCCTGAAGCTTTCTTT.

This clone was counted a single time. This chain uses TRBV27 with TRBJ1-4; 7 bases map to TRBD1. V was pared by 5 bases and J by 8 bases, with 11 bases of the junction left unmatched. This CDR3 contains 15 residues. Per germline, CDR1 MNHEY and CDR2 SMNVEV (reference sequence). CDR3 nucleotide sequence: TGTGCCAGCAGTCTCCGACAGGGTAGAGAAGAAAAACTGTTTTTT. Its translation is CASSLRQGREEKLFF. Looking up the rest from reference TRBV27 and TRBJ1-4 gives the full variable domain: EAQVTQNPRYLITVTGKKLTVTCSQNMNHEYMSWYRQDPGLGLRQIYYSMNVEVTDKGDVPEGYKVSRKEKRNFPLILESPSPNQTSLYFCASSLRQGREEKLFFGSGTQLSVL.

V is TRBV11-1 and J is TRBJ2-5; D ambiguous. The ends were cut back, 5 bases at V and 5 bases at J, with 18 bases in the middle. The CDR3 is made up of 15 amino acids. The germline CDR1 and CDR2 sequences are SGHAT and FQDESV (reference sequence). The CDR3 DNA is TGTGCCAGCAGCCCGCCTCCCCAATTCGGGGAGACCCAGTACTTC. This sequence encodes CASSPPPQFGETQYF.

The chain couples TRBV2 to TRBJ1-4, with D unclear. The V gene lost 5 bases and the J gene lost 2 bases, with 12 bases spanning the gap. Germline values: CDR1 SNHLY, CDR2 FYNNEI. The CDR3 is made up of 15 amino acids. The CDR3, as DNA: TGTGCCAGCAGTTATACGGGAGGCACTAATGAAAAACTGTTTTTT. It encodes CASSYTGGTNEKLFF.

The CDR3 protein is CASILPTGGPLNEQFF. The CDR3 region has the DNA TGTGCCAGCATACTCCCGACGGGGGGGCCCCTCAATGAGCAGTTCTTC. V usage is TRBV7-9 and J usage is TRBJ2-1; TRBD2 matches 8 bases. Trimming at V came to 7 bases and at J to 6 bases, leaving 14 bases not matched to a gene. Germline V gene sequence: CDR1 SEHNR, CDR2 FQNEAQ (reference sequence). The CDR3 sequence is 16 residues long.

This chain joins TRBV10-3 and TRBJ1-6, with D possibly being TRBD1 (5 bases). V shed 4 bases and J shed 2 bases, with 12 bases lying between them. Germline V lookup: CDR1 ENHRY, CDR2 SYGVKD. This CDR3 is 16 amino acids long. The DNA for the CDR3 is TGTGCCATCAGTGGGGGGGGGAAGGCCTATAATTCACCCCTCCACTTT. Translating gives CAISGGGKAYNSPLHF.

The table lists this clone with a count of one. The CDR3 reads CANPPEKGPNTGELFF. In nucleotides, the CDR3 is TGTGCCAACCCACCTGAGAAGGGGCCGAACACCGGGGAGCTGTTTTTT. V and J are TRBV7-3 and TRBJ2-2, with a possible D match to TRBD1 (5 bases). This CDR3 is 16 amino acids long. V was cut by 10 bases and J by 0 bases, with 18 bases left in between. Germline V gene data show CDR1 as SGHTA and CDR2 as FQGTGA.

Points on this clone: A read error may produce the germline difference seen at one junction end. The rearrangement links TRBV7-3 to TRBJ1-6; D unresolved. Looked up from germline, CDR1 is SGHTA and CDR2 is FQGTGA. The CDR3 sequence is 12 residues long. In DNA, the CDR3 is TGTGCCAGCAGCTCCAATAATTCACCCCTCCACTTT. Amino acid sequence: CASSSNNSPLHF. Drawing the rest from reference TRBV7-3 and TRBJ1-6, the complete variable domain is GAGVSQTPSNKVTEKGKYVELRCDPISGHTALYWYRQSLGQGPEFLIYFQGTGAADDSGLPNDRFFAVRPEGSVSTLKIQRTERGDSAVYLCASSSNNSPLHFGNGTRLTVT.

CDR3 bases: TGTGCCAGCAGTCCGCCTAGCAGGGGGGATCGGCAGTACTTC. Translated, it gives CASSPPSRGDRQYF. V is TRBV28 and J is TRBJ2-7, with a tentative D call TRBD1 (7 bases). The CDR3 runs to 14 residues. Trimming removed 5 bases at V and 9 bases at J, with 20 bases between. Germline lookup yields CDR1 MDHEN and CDR2 SYDVKM.

The chain uses TRBV5-4 and TRBJ2-5; no reliable D call. Trimming left V 4 bases short and J 4 bases short, with 14 bases between. The CDR3 covers 14 residues. The germline V gene has CDR1 SGHNT and CDR2 YYREEE (reference sequence). As DNA, the CDR3 is TGTGCCAGCAGCCAGATGGGCCCGCTAGAGACCCAGTACTTC. It encodes CASSQMGPLETQYF.

This clone was picked up one time. V usage is TRBV6-5 and J usage is TRBJ1-1, with D uncertain. Trimming pared 5 bases from V and 11 bases from J, leaving 15 bases between. CDR1 and CDR2 from the germline V gene are MNHEY and SVGAGI. The CDR3 contains 12 residues. CDR3 sequence (DNA): TGTGCCAGCAGTCGTCCCGGTGGGGAGGCTTTCTTT. Its translation: CASSRPGGEAFF.

This clone was counted a single time. The chain employs TRBV5-6 and TRBJ2-7; 9 nucleotides match TRBD1. The CDR3 totals 14 residues. Germline lookup yields CDR1 SGHDT and CDR2 YYEEEE. V was clipped by 3 bases and J by 4 bases; unmatched bases: 5. The chain's CDR3 is CASSYRGRKYEQYF. The CDR3 nucleotides are TGTGCCAGCAGCTACAGGGGGCGTAAGTACGAGCAGTACTTC.

The chain has TRBV7-6 and TRBJ2-3, with TRBD1 identical over 7 bases. With V trimmed by 1 base and J by 0 bases, 4 bases remained unmatched. Germline loops: CDR1 SGHVS, CDR2 FNYEAQ. There are 16 residues in the CDR3. The CDR3 nucleotides read TGTGCCAGCAGCTTAGTTAGGGGGCCTAGCACAGATACGCAGTATTTT. Its translation is CASSLVRGPSTDTQYF.

The rearrangement links TRBV5-5 to TRBJ2-7, with 10 nucleotides matching TRBD1. The J segment lost 3 bases and the V segment lost 0 bases, leaving 6 bases of the junction unmatched. From germline, CDR1 is SGHKS and CDR2 YYEKEE (reference sequence). The CDR3 is 16 amino acids. The CDR3 DNA sequence: TGTGCCAGCAGCTTGGCCCCGGGACAGGGGTTCTACGAGCAGTACTTC. It is translated as CASSLAPGQGFYEQYF.

V usage is TRBV7-9 and J usage is TRBJ1-3; D ambiguous. CDR3 length equals 15 residues. V lost 5 bases, J lost 0 bases, and 11 bases lay in between. From germline, CDR1 is SEHNR and CDR2 FQNEAQ (reference sequence). The CDR3 region has the DNA TGTGCCAGCAGCAGGGATCTCCTCTCTGGAAACACCATATATTTT. Its translation is CASSRDLLSGNTIYF.

This chain uses TRBV6-2 or TRBV6-3 with TRBJ2-1, with 7 bases matching TRBD1. The CDR3 has 13 residues. With 4 bases clipped from V and 6 bases from J, the junction kept 3 bases outside the gene matches. Germline CDR1 reads MNHEY; CDR2 reads SVGEGT. This chain's CDR3 is CASSSTGVNEQFF. CDR3 in DNA: TGTGCCAGCAGTTCTACAGGGGTCAATGAGCAGTTCTTC.

The V call is TRBV29-1, the J call TRBJ2-7; maybe TRBD2 (8 bases). The germline V gene encodes CDR1 SQVTM and CDR2 ANQGSEA. Trimming removed 3 bases at V and 7 bases at J, with 19 bases between. The length of the CDR3 is 14 residues. The CDR3 sequence: CSVDVGGVTGEQYF. CDR3 nucleotide sequence: TGCAGCGTTGATGTCGGGGGGGTGACAGGGGAGCAGTACTTC.